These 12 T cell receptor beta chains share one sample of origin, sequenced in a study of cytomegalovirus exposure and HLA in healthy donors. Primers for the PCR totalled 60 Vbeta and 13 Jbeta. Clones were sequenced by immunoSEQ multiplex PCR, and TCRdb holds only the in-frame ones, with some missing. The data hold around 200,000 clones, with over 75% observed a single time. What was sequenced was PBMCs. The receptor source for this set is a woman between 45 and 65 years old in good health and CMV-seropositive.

The CDR3 bases are TGTGCCAGCAGCCATCGGTCGGACAGAAGCTCTGGGGCCAACGTCCTGACTTTC. This sequence encodes CASSHRSDRSSGANVLTF. The chain employs TRBV7-9 and TRBJ2-6; D possibly corresponds to TRBD1 (6 bases). CDR3 length: 18 amino acids. CDR1 SEHNR and CDR2 FQNEAQ come from the germline V gene (reference sequence). Trimming removed 5 bases from V and 0 bases from J, with 17 bases in between. Full variable domain (remainder filled in from reference TRBV7-9 and TRBJ2-6): DTGVSQNPRHKITKRGQNVTFRCDPISEHNRLYWYRQTLGQGPEFLTYFQNEAQLEKSRLLSDRFSAERPKGSFSTLEIQRTEQGDSAMYLCASSHRSDRSSGANVLTFGAGSRLTVL.

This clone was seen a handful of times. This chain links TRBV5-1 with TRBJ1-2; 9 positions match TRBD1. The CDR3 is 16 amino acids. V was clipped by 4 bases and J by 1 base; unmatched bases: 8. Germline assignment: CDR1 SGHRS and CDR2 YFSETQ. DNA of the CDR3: TGCGCCAGCAGCCTGGACGGGACAGGGAATAACTATGGCTACACCTTC. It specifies CASSLDGTGNNYGYTF.

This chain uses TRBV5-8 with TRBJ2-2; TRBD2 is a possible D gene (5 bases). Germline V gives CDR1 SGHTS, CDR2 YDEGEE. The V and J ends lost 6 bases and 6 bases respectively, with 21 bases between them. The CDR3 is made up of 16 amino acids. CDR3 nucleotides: TGTGCCAGCACCGCTCAGGACTTTCGAAGGCCCGGGGAGCTGTTTTTT. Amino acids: CASTAQDFRRPGELFF.

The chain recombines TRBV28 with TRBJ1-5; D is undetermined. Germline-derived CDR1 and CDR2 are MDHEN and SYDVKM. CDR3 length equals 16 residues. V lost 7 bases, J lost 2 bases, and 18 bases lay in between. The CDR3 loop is CASNPPPAGGNQPQHF. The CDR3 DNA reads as TGTGCCAGCAACCCACCCCCCGCAGGTGGCAATCAGCCCCAGCATTTT.

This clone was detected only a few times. The CDR3 DNA sequence: TGTGCCTGGTTCCGGAGGACTGAAGCTTTCTTT. Encoded protein: CAWFRRTEAFF. This chain links TRBV30 with TRBJ1-1; no reliable D call. The CDR3 is 11 residues long. V shed 5 bases and J shed 5 bases, with 9 bases lying between them. Germline CDR1 and CDR2: GTSNPN and SVGIG (reference sequence).

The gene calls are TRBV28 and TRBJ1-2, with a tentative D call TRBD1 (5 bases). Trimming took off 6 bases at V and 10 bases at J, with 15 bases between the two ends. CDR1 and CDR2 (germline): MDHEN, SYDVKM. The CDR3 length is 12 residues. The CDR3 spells CASRQGGGSYTF. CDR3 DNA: TGTGCCAGCAGACAAGGTGGGGGGTCCTACACCTTC.

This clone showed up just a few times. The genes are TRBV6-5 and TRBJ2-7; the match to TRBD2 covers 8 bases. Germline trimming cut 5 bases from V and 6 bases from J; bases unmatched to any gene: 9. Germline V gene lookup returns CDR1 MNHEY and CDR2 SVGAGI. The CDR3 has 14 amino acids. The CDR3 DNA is TGTGCCAGCAGTCTAGCGGGCCGCGGGGTCGAGCAGTACTTC. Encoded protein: CASSLAGRGVEQYF.

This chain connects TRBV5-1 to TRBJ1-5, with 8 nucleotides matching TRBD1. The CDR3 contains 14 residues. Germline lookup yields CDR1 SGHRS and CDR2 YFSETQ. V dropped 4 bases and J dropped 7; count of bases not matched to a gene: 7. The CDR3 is CASSVDRGVQPQHF. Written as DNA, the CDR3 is TGCGCCAGCAGCGTCGACAGGGGAGTCCAGCCCCAGCATTTT.

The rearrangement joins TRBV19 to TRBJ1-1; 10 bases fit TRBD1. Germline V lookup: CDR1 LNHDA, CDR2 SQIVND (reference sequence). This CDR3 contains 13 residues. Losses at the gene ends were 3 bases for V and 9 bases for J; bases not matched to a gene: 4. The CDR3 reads CASSIPGQGQAFF. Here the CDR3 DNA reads TGTGCCAGTAGTATCCCGGGACAGGGGCAAGCTTTCTTT.

CDR3 bases: TGTGCCACCAGCGGGGGACTGCCGTACGAGCAGTACTTC. Amino acid sequence: CATSGGLPYEQYF. This chain connects TRBV15 to TRBJ2-5, with D possibly matching TRBD2 (6 bases). The J call could be wrong; TRBJ2-7 is a better fit for the DNA end. The CDR3 extends over 13 amino acids. Germline V lookup: CDR1 LNHNV, CDR2 YYDKDF (reference sequence).

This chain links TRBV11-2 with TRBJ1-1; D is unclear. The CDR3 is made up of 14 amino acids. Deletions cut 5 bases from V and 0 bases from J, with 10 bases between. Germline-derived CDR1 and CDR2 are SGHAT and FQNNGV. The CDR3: CASSRQTLNTEAFF. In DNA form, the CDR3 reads TGTGCCAGCAGCAGGCAGACTTTGAACACTGAAGCTTTCTTT.

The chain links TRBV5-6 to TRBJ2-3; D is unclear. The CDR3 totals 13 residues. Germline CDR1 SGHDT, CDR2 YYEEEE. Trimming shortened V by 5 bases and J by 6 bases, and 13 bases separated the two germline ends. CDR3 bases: TGTGCCAGCAGGCTATCGTCATTGGATACGCAGTATTTT. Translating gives CASRLSSLDTQYF.